This T cell receptor (beta chain) was sequenced for a study of cytomegalovirus exposure and HLA in healthy donors. Findings and caveats of the study: An analysis was carried out later, and it reportedly showed fewer N-insertions in an Asian-associated ancestry cluster than the roughly 670-donor mean. TRBV6-2, TRBV6-3 and other indistinguishable V segments were excluded.

The primer mix had 60 Vbeta and 13 Jbeta primers. The table came from immunoSEQ multiplex PCR; TCRdb's copy has only in-frame clones and leaves some out. This repertoire shows 110,000 or so clones, roughly 67% found once; its top ten account for about 8.3%. The germline CDR1 and CDR2 sequences are MGHDK and SYGVNS. Trimming took 2 bases from V and 7 from J, leaving 18 bases between them. The CDR3 is made up of 15 amino acids. This clone was found once. The antigen is undetermined. The receptor's source is a man aged 18 to 30 in good health and CMV-seropositive. Material for sequencing was PBMCs. The V and J genes are TRBV25-1 and TRBJ2-7; a possible D gene is TRBD1 (5 bases). Here the CDR3 DNA reads TGTGCCAGCAGTGAAGGGCAGGGTTTATCCCGGGAGCAGTACTTC. Amino acids: CASSEGQGLSREQYF.